This TCR beta chain was captured in a study of T-cell memory formation after mild COVID-19. Background on the study: Largely, the TCR clusters proved donor specific.

V trimming: 5 bases; J trimming: 8 bases; junction bases outside the gene matches: 13. CDR1 is MNHEY and CDR2 is SMNVEV in the germline V gene (reference sequence). This CDR3 contains 16 residues. TCRdb used MiXCR to reprocess the 5' RACE reads, holding one entry per CDR3 protein. The sample has nearly 350,000 distinct CDR3 sequences, 10% to 15% seen once. This clonotype was seen more than once but under ten times. Its antigen remains unknown. Findings of the study overall: Mainly CM and EM harbored the contracting CD4+ clones; mainly EMRA harbored the CD8+ ones.

The specimen sequenced was PBMCs or a T cell subset sorted from them (not recorded which). The source of this sequence is a man aged 18 to 30 who had mild COVID-19 (a few samples of this study predate the infection). Cell type and time point are not known. The J gene is TRBJ2-1, the V gene TRBV27; 9 nucleotides align to TRBD2. The CDR3 DNA sequence: TGTGCCAGCAGTCCAAGAGGGGCTAGCGGGGCCCATGAGCAGTTCTTC. Protein sequence: CASSPRGASGAHEQFF.